These 17 T cell receptor beta chains share one sample of origin, sequenced in a study of blood T cell repertoires in COVID-19. Profiled with immunoSEQ multiplex PCR; TCRdb holds only in-frame clones, not every one. This table has 150,000 to 200,000 clones, approximately 93% appearing once. Sequencing was carried out using peripheral blood. The receptors were gathered from a woman aged 55-70 years with COVID-19, enrolled during active disease.

The chain employs TRBV7-2 and TRBJ1-3; D gene ambiguous. V gave up 5 bases and J gave up 4 bases, with 21 bases separating them. Germline assignment: CDR1 SGHTA and CDR2 FQGNSA. CDR3 length equals 17 residues. CDR3 DNA: TGTGCCAGCAGCCTAATATCCTTTACGTTGGGCGGAAACACCATATATTTT. Its translation: CASSLISFTLGGNTIYF.

The rearrangement uses TRBV5-8 and TRBJ1-1; D is ambiguous. Trimming stripped 1 base from V and 3 bases from J, with 10 bases between. Germline CDR1 SGHTS, CDR2 YDEGEE. CDR3 length: 14 residues. The CDR3 is CASSLQAGDTEAFF. In DNA form, the CDR3 reads TGTGCCAGCAGCTTGCAAGCAGGTGACACTGAAGCTTTCTTT.

The gene calls are TRBV5-6 and TRBJ1-2; D perhaps matches TRBD1 (6 bases). Germline CDR1 is SGHDT and CDR2 is YYEEEE. The CDR3 spans 12 residues. Trimming pared 3 bases from V and 5 bases from J, leaving 8 bases between. The CDR3 DNA sequence: TGTGCCAGCAGCTCCAGGGGATATGGCTACACCTTC. This translates into CASSSRGYGYTF. The variable domain in full, with the rest retrieved from reference TRBV5-6 and TRBJ1-2, is DAGVTQSPTHLIKTRGQQVTLRCSPKSGHDTVSWYQQALGQGPQFIFQYYEEEERQRGNFPDRFSGHQFPNYSSELNVNALLLGDSALYLCASSSRGYGYTFGSGTRLTVV.

The chain links TRBV10-3 to TRBJ2-4, with a tentative D call TRBD2 (6 bases). Trimming removed 1 base at V and 5 bases at J, with 12 bases between. The CDR3 is made up of 15 amino acids. Germline CDR1 ENHRY, CDR2 SYGVKD. CDR3 region: CAISEFAGNENIQYF. DNA of the CDR3: TGTGCCATCAGTGAGTTCGCGGGGAACGAAAACATTCAGTACTTC.

The chain carries TRBV6-2 or TRBV6-3 and TRBJ2-7; D not certain. Looked up from germline, CDR1 is MNHEY and CDR2 is SVGEGT. The CDR3 sequence is 16 residues long. V lost 6 bases, J lost 3 bases, and 21 bases lay in between. CDR3 loop: CASSPVLAQLSYEQYF. CDR3 sequence (DNA): TGTGCCAGCAGCCCAGTACTCGCGCAATTAAGCTACGAGCAGTACTTC.

The gene calls are TRBV6-5 and TRBJ2-1; the match to TRBD1 covers 9 bases. Germline V gene data show CDR1 as MNHEY and CDR2 as SVGAGI. The trim removed 2 bases at V and 10 bases at J, leaving 12 bases unmatched. This CDR3 comprises 16 residues. The CDR3 region is CASSYIGDRVGAEQFF. CDR3 in DNA: TGTGCCAGCAGTTACATTGGGGACAGGGTTGGCGCGGAGCAGTTCTTC.

The chain combines TRBV5-4 with TRBJ1-1, with D unresolved. V lost 4 bases and J lost 3, with 7 bases in between. The CDR3 is made up of 12 amino acids. The germline gives CDR1 SGHNT, CDR2 YYREEE (reference sequence). This chain's CDR3 is CASSRLDTEAFF. The DNA for the CDR3 is TGTGCCAGCAGCCGGTTGGACACTGAAGCTTTCTTT.

The chain joins TRBV3-1 (or the pseudogene TRBV3-2) to TRBJ2-2; D remains ambiguous. The germline gives CDR1 LGHDT, CDR2 YNNKEL (reference sequence). This CDR3 spans 14 amino acids. V was cut by 1 base and J by 7 bases, with 10 bases left in between. CDR3 loop: CASSQVISVGELFF. The DNA of the CDR3 is TGTGCCAGCAGCCAAGTGATCTCGGTCGGGGAGCTGTTTTTT.

This clone was seen a single time. V usage is TRBV20-1 and J usage is TRBJ1-1; D gene uncertain. The germline V gene encodes CDR1 DFQATT and CDR2 SNEGSKA (reference sequence). The V end lost 4 bases, the J end lost 11 bases, and 14 bases lay between the germline ends. This CDR3 is 11 amino acids long. CDR3 amino acids: CSATPRSSAFF. CDR3 DNA sequence: TGCAGTGCTACCCCCAGGTCTTCGGCTTTCTTT.

CDR3 sequence reads: CSVGVMTSGTQYF. The CDR3 coding sequence is TGCAGCGTAGGCGTAATGACTTCGGGGACCCAGTACTTC. The V call is TRBV29-1, the J call TRBJ2-5, with D uncertain. This CDR3 is 13 amino acids long. Trimming took off 6 bases at V and 7 bases at J, with 18 bases between the two ends. Per germline, CDR1 SQVTM and CDR2 ANQGSEA.

The V call is TRBV7-6, the J call TRBJ1-2, with D possibly being TRBD1 (5 bases). The CDR3 runs to 14 residues. Trimming pared 1 base from V and 7 bases from J, leaving 13 bases between. The germline CDR1 and CDR2 sequences are SGHVS and FNYEAQ. The CDR3 DNA sequence: TGTGCCAGCAGCTTAGGTCGGGGGTCGGGTGGCTACACCTTC. Translated: CASSLGRGSGGYTF. The whole variable domain, filled in from reference TRBV7-6 and TRBJ1-2, reads GAGVSQSPRYKVTKRGQDVALRCDPISGHVSLYWYRQALGQGPEFLTYFNYEAQQDKSGLPNDRFSAERPEGSISTLTIQRTEQRDSAMYRCASSLGRGSGGYTFGSGTRLTVV.

This sequence joins TRBV5-1 and TRBJ1-3; 7 bases fit TRBD1. Germline V gene lookup returns CDR1 SGHRS and CDR2 YFSETQ. V was clipped by 4 bases and J by 0 bases; unmatched bases: 1. This CDR3 region has 14 residues. CDR3 sequence (DNA): TGCGCCAGCAGCGGACAGGTCTCTGGAAACACCATATATTTT. The encoded protein is CASSGQVSGNTIYF.

The chain links TRBV14 to TRBJ2-2; 8 bases line up with TRBD1. The CDR3 has 14 amino acids. The V gene end was trimmed by 4 bases and the J gene end by 7 bases; junction bases not matched to a gene: 5. Germline V CDR1 and CDR2: SGHDN, FVKESK. This chain's CDR3 is CASSRTGNDGELFF. CDR3 coding DNA: TGTGCCAGCAGCCGGACAGGGAATGACGGGGAGCTGTTTTTT.

This chain connects TRBV5-4 to TRBJ2-2; tentative D call: TRBD1 (6 bases). Germline V lookup: CDR1 SGHNT, CDR2 YYREEE (reference sequence). This CDR3 spans 14 amino acids. Deletions cut 4 bases from V and 1 base from J, with 8 bases between. The CDR3 nucleotides are TGTGCCAGCAGCCGACAGGTGAACACCGGGGAGCTGTTTTTT. Its translation: CASSRQVNTGELFF. Looking up the rest from reference TRBV5-4 and TRBJ2-2 gives the full variable domain: ETGVTQSPTHLIKTRGQQVTLRCSSQSGHNTVSWYQQALGQGPQFIFQYYREEENGRGNFPPRFSGLQFPNYSSELNVNALELDDSALYLCASSRQVNTGELFFGEGSRLTVL.

This rearrangement joins TRBV7-9 to TRBJ1-2; D unresolved. Germline V gene sequence: CDR1 SEHNR, CDR2 FQNEAQ (reference sequence). The germline V and J ends were trimmed by 4 bases and 9 bases, with 24 bases remaining between them. This CDR3 spans 16 amino acids. The CDR3 DNA reads TGTGCCAGCAGCTCAATTCTAGTCGGAGTAAATCATAGCTACACCTTC. Translation gives CASSSILVGVNHSYTF. Using reference TRBV7-9 and TRBJ1-2 for the parts outside the CDR3, the full variable domain is DTGVSQNPRHKITKRGQNVTFRCDPISEHNRLYWYRQTLGQGPEFLTYFQNEAQLEKSRLLSDRFSAERPKGSFSTLEIQRTEQGDSAMYLCASSSILVGVNHSYTFGSGTRLTVV.

The chain recombines TRBV18 with TRBJ1-2, with D maybe TRBD1 (6 bases). V lost 3 bases and J 3 bases, leaving 20 bases between the germline ends. Germline V gene lookup returns CDR1 KGHSH and CDR2 LQKENI. The CDR3 runs to 17 residues. The chain's CDR3 is CASSPQKSRGTYYGYTF. CDR3 nucleotide sequence: TGTGCCAGCTCACCTCAAAAATCAAGGGGGACCTACTATGGCTACACCTTC.

The CDR3 DNA follows: TGTGCCAGCAGCCAGCAGCGTTATAGCACAGATACGCAGTATTTT. It specifies CASSQQRYSTDTQYF. The genes are TRBV11-2 and TRBJ2-3; no clear D gene. This CDR3 spans 15 amino acids. Trimming pared 5 bases from V and 0 bases from J, leaving 12 bases between. CDR1 and CDR2 from the germline V gene are SGHAT and FQNNGV.